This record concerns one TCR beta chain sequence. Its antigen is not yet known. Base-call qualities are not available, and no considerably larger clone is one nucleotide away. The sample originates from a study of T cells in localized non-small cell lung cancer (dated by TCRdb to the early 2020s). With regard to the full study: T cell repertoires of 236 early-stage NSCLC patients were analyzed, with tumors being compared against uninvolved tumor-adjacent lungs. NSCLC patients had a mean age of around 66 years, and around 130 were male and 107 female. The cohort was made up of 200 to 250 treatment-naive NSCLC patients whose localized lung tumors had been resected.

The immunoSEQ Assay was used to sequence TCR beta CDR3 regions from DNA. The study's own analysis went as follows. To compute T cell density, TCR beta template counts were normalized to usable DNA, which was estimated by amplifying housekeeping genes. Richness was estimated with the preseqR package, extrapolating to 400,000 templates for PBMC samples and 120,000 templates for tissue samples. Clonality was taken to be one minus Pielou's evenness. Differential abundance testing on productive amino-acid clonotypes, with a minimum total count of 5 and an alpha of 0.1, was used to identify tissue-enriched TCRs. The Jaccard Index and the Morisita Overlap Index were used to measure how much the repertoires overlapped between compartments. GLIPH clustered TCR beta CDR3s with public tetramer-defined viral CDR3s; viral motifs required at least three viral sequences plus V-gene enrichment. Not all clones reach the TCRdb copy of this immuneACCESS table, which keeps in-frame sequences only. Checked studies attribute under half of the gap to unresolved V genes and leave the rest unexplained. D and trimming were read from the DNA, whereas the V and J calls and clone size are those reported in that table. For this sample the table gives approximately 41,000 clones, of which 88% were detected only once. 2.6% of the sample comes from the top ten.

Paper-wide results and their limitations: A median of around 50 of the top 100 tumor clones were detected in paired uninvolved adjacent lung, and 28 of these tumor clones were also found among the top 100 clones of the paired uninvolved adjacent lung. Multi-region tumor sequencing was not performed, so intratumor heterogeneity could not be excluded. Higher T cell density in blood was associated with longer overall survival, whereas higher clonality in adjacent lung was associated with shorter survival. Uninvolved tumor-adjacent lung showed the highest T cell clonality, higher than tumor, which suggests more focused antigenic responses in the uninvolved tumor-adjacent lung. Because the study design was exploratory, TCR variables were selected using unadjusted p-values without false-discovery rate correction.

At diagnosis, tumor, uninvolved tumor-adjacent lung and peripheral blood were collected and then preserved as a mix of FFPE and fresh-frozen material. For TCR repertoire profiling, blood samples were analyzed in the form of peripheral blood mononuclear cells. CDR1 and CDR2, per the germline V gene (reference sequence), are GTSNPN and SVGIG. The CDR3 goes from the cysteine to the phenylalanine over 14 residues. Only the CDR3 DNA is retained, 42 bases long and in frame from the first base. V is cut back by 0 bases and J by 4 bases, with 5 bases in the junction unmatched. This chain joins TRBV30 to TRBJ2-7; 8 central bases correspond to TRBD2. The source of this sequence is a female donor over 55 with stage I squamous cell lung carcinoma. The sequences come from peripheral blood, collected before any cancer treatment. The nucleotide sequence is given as TGTGCCTGGAGTGTGGCTAGCGGGCTTTACGAGCAGTACTTC. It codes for CAWSVASGLYEQYF.